These 21 T cell receptor beta chains originate from one sample sequenced in a study of T cell responses to AZD1222 COVID-19 vaccine. The assay was immunoSEQ multiplex PCR, and TCRdb's table has in-frame clones only and misses some. The sample shows more than 110,000 clones, about 89% of them seen only once. The source was peripheral blood, collected on day 0 of AZD1222 vaccination. The receptors shown here come from an adult in good health.

The V and J genes are TRBV5-1 and TRBJ2-3; 11 positions match TRBD2. This CDR3 is built from 17 residues. The V gene end was trimmed by 4 bases and the J gene end by 2 bases; junction bases not matched to a gene: 9. The germline V gene encodes CDR1 SGHRS and CDR2 YFSETQ. This CDR3 reads CASSPFPTSGNTDTQYF. In DNA form, the CDR3 reads TGCGCCAGCAGCCCCTTTCCGACTAGCGGGAACACAGATACGCAGTATTTT. The variable domain in full, with the rest retrieved from reference TRBV5-1 and TRBJ2-3, is KAGVTQTPRYLIKTRGQQVTLSCSPISGHRSVSWYQQTPGQGLQFLFEYFSETQRNKGNFPGRFSGRQFSNSRSEMNVSTLELGDSALYLCASSPFPTSGNTDTQYFGPGTRLTVL.

The rearrangement links TRBV28 to TRBJ1-5, with D unclear. Germline V gene sequence: CDR1 MDHEN, CDR2 SYDVKM. Trimming pared 6 bases from V and 0 bases from J, leaving 3 bases between. This CDR3 has 12 amino acids. The CDR3 region is CASRGSNQPQHF. In DNA form, the CDR3 reads TGTGCCAGCAGGGGTAGCAATCAGCCCCAGCATTTT. Full variable domain (missing parts from reference TRBV28 and TRBJ1-5): DVKVTQSSRYLVKRTGEKVFLECVQDMDHENMFWYRQDPGLGLRLIYFSYDVKMKEKGDIPEGYSVSREKKERFSLILESASTNQTSMYLCASRGSNQPQHFGDGTRLSIL.

This chain connects TRBV6-5 to TRBJ1-1; D unresolved. This CDR3 has 14 amino acids. V was trimmed by 4 bases and J by 3 bases, leaving 12 bases between them. Germline values: CDR1 MNHEY, CDR2 SVGAGI. CDR3 DNA: TGTGCCAGCAGTTCGCTCCGATGGGACACTGAAGCTTTCTTT. Its protein product is CASSSLRWDTEAFF.

The chain carries TRBV5-1 and TRBJ2-1; no clear D. Looked up from germline, CDR1 is SGHRS and CDR2 is YFSETQ. The CDR3 has 14 residues. Trimming cost V 0 bases and J 2 bases, with 6 bases left between them. CDR3 in DNA: TGCGCCAGCAGCTTGGATCTAGCCTACAATGAGCAGTTCTTC. Its protein product is CASSLDLAYNEQFF.

This chain connects TRBV4-2 to TRBJ1-5; D gene unclear. V lost 1 base to trimming and J lost 6 bases, with 13 bases between them. The CDR3 spans 15 residues. Germline V gene lookup returns CDR1 LGHNA and CDR2 YNFKEQ. In DNA form, the CDR3 reads TGTGCCAGCAGCCAAGGTCGCGAGCGGCGTCAGCCCCAGCATTTT. Its protein product is CASSQGRERRQPQHF.

This chain uses TRBV9 with TRBJ1-2, with TRBD1 identical over 8 bases. The germline gives CDR1 SGDLS, CDR2 YYNGEE. This CDR3 comprises 14 residues. The V and J ends lost 3 bases and 2 bases, in that order; junction bases with no gene match: 3. The CDR3 spells CASSGHRGNYGYTF. Here the CDR3 DNA reads TGTGCCAGCAGCGGCCACAGGGGGAACTATGGCTACACCTTC.

The genes are TRBV5-1 and TRBJ2-5, with D perhaps being TRBD1 or TRBD2 (5 bases each). The germline V gene has CDR1 SGHRS and CDR2 YFSETQ. CDR3 length equals 16 residues. Between the trimmed V and J ends, which lost 3 bases and 4 bases, there was a span of 19 bases. The CDR3 region has the DNA TGCGCCAGCAGCTCGACCGGGGCAGGAGGATCAGAGACCCAGTACTTC. It codes for CASSSTGAGGSETQYF.

This rearrangement joins TRBV27 to TRBJ2-5; D unclear. The V end lost 1 base, the J end lost 3 bases, and 6 bases lay between the germline ends. The CDR3 contains 13 residues. Germline CDR1 is MNHEY and CDR2 is SMNVEV (reference sequence). The chain's CDR3 is CASSLWREETQYF. In DNA, the CDR3 is TGTGCCAGCAGTTTATGGAGAGAAGAGACCCAGTACTTC.

This chain joins TRBV4-1 and TRBJ2-6; weak D call: TRBD2 (5 bases). Deletions cut 0 bases from V and 0 bases from J, with 6 bases between. The CDR3 loop spans 16 amino acids. Germline V gene data show CDR1 as MGHRA and CDR2 as YSYEKL. DNA of the CDR3: TGCGCCAGCAGCCAAGATGGACTCTCTGGGGCCAACGTCCTGACTTTC. This codes for CASSQDGLSGANVLTF.

V and J are TRBV5-5 and TRBJ2-7; the D gene is possibly TRBD1 (6 bases). This CDR3 is built from 13 residues. The ends were cut back, 4 bases at V and 6 bases at J, with 14 bases in the middle. Germline V CDR1 and CDR2: SGHKS, YYEKEE (reference sequence). CDR3 in amino acids: CASSQQGVVEQYF. In DNA form, the CDR3 reads TGTGCCAGCAGCCAACAGGGTGTAGTCGAGCAGTACTTC. The full variable domain, completed using reference TRBV5-5 and TRBJ2-7, is DAGVTQSPTHLIKTRGQQVTLRCSPISGHKSVSWYQQVLGQGPQFIFQYYEKEERGRGNFPDRFSARQFPNYSSELNVNALLLGDSALYLCASSQQGVVEQYFGPGTRLTVT.

Details on this clone: This sample includes further DNA sequences coding for the same CDR3. The chain uses TRBV5-1 and TRBJ2-7; TRBD1 matches at 8 bases. V lost 3 bases to trimming and J lost 4 bases; unmatched junction nucleotides: 6. The length of the CDR3 is 14 residues. From germline, CDR1 is SGHRS and CDR2 YFSETQ. The CDR3 loop is CASSSGTGSYEQYF. The CDR3 bases are TGCGCCAGCAGCTCCGGGACAGGTTCATACGAGCAGTACTTC. The complete variable domain, with remaining parts taken from reference TRBV5-1 and TRBJ2-7, reads KAGVTQTPRYLIKTRGQQVTLSCSPISGHRSVSWYQQTPGQGLQFLFEYFSETQRNKGNFPGRFSGRQFSNSRSEMNVSTLELGDSALYLCASSSGTGSYEQYFGPGTRLTVT.

The gene calls are TRBV7-9 and TRBJ1-2; D not resolved. CDR3 size: 13 residues. With 6 bases removed from V and 4 bases from J, the gap between germline ends came to 12 bases. Germline CDR1 and CDR2: SEHNR and FQNEAQ (reference sequence). CDR3 nucleotides: TGTGCCAGCAGTTCGGATGGAGCCTATGGCTACACCTTC. It encodes CASSSDGAYGYTF.

This clone was observed a handful of times. This sample includes further DNA sequences coding for the same CDR3. The CDR3 sequence: CASSPPGVTEAFF. CDR3 DNA sequence: TGTGCCAGCAGCCCACCAGGGGTAACTGAAGCTTTCTTT. The rearrangement joins TRBV3-1 (or the pseudogene TRBV3-2) to TRBJ1-1, with D maybe TRBD1 (6 bases). Germline V lookup: CDR1 LGHDT, CDR2 YNNKEL (reference sequence). V dropped 4 bases and J dropped 5 bases, with 11 bases sitting between them. The length of the CDR3 is 13 residues.

The V gene is TRBV5-1, the J gene TRBJ2-1, with 9 nucleotides matching TRBD1. After removal of 0 bases from V and 7 bases from J, the junction contained 11 bases not matched to a gene. The germline V gene has CDR1 SGHRS and CDR2 YFSETQ. This CDR3 has 17 amino acids. CDR3 protein: CASSLGLGTGTRNEQFF. The CDR3 DNA reads TGCGCCAGCAGCTTGGGTCTTGGGACAGGGACACGAAATGAGCAGTTCTTC. The complete variable domain, with remaining parts taken from reference TRBV5-1 and TRBJ2-1, reads KAGVTQTPRYLIKTRGQQVTLSCSPISGHRSVSWYQQTPGQGLQFLFEYFSETQRNKGNFPGRFSGRQFSNSRSEMNVSTLELGDSALYLCASSLGLGTGTRNEQFFGPGTRLTVL.

V usage is TRBV6-5 and J usage is TRBJ1-1, with D perhaps TRBD1 (6 bases). Germline CDR1 is MNHEY and CDR2 is SVGAGI. V lost 1 base and J 6 bases, leaving 18 bases between the germline ends. The CDR3 consists of 16 residues. The CDR3 DNA reads TGTGCCAGCAGTTACTGGGGGGGCGCGACCTCCGCTGAAGCTTTCTTT. This translates into CASSYWGGATSAEAFF.

This chain links TRBV15 with TRBJ1-3; 8 nucleotides match TRBD1. V dropped 0 bases and J dropped 2; count of bases not matched to a gene: 3. The germline CDR1 and CDR2 sequences are LNHNV and YYDKDF (reference sequence). This CDR3 is 16 amino acids long. CDR3 amino acids: CATSRDTDRAGNTIYF. Written as DNA, the CDR3 is TGTGCCACCAGCAGAGACACGGACAGGGCTGGAAACACCATATATTTT.

The rearrangement joins TRBV5-1 to TRBJ1-2; 8 nucleotides agree with TRBD1. The germline gives CDR1 SGHRS, CDR2 YFSETQ. The length of the CDR3 is 14 residues. V was clipped by 0 bases and J by 6 bases; unmatched bases: 4. Here the CDR3 DNA reads TGCGCCAGCAGCTTGGTACAGGGGGGAGATGGCTACACCTTC. Amino acid sequence: CASSLVQGGDGYTF.

The chain recombines TRBV7-8 with TRBJ2-2; 7 positions agree with TRBD1. The CDR3 totals 16 residues. V shed 5 bases, J shed 8 bases, and the junction held 14 bases outside the gene matches. Germline CDR1 is SGHVS and CDR2 is FQNEAQ. CDR3 sequence reads: CASSQGQSLWVGELFF. The CDR3 DNA reads TGTGCCAGCAGCCAGGGACAGAGTTTATGGGTGGGGGAGCTGTTTTTT.

J is TRBJ1-5 and V is TRBV28; D uncertain. The V and J ends lost 1 base and 3 bases respectively, with 16 bases between them. Germline assignment: CDR1 MDHEN and CDR2 SYDVKM. The CDR3 runs 17 residues. Here the CDR3 DNA reads TGTGCCAGCAGTTTATCCTTAAGCCCCGAGAACAATCAGCCCCAGCATTTT. This codes for CASSLSLSPENNQPQHF.

The V gene is TRBV7-8, the J gene TRBJ1-1; 7 positions match TRBD1. The CDR3 runs to 13 residues. CDR1 is SGHVS, CDR2 FQNEAQ, per germline. With 1 base clipped from V and 9 bases from J, the junction kept 5 bases outside the gene matches. CDR3 coding DNA: TGTGCCAGCAGCTTAGATGAGACAGGGAAAGCTTTCTTT. The encoded protein is CASSLDETGKAFF.

Concerning this clone itself: Its ends do not fully match the called genes, so a read error is possible. For the CDR3, the DNA is TGTGCCAGTAGTGGGAGGACTAGACTCTTC. The encoded protein is CASSGRTRLF. The chain is built from TRBV19 and TRBJ2-1; 7 nucleotides match TRBD2. The CDR3 sequence is 10 residues long. Germline loops: CDR1 LNHDA, CDR2 SQIVND (reference sequence).